This T cell receptor (beta chain) appears in the sequencing data of a study of blood T cell repertoires in COVID-19. Study-wide context: T cells, B-cell-depleted T cells, or PBMCs supplied cDNA or gDNA.

Libraries were prepared by immunoSEQ multiplex PCR; TCRdb keeps only in-frame clonotypes and omits some of them. The sample includes fewer than 350,000 clones, around 90% seen only once; the top ten take 4.5% to 5.5%. The CDR3 spans 13 residues. Trimming removed 0 bases at V and 5 bases at J, with 7 bases between. Germline-derived CDR1 and CDR2 are SGHAT and FQNNGV. Sequencing was performed on PBMCs or T cells enriched from blood (not recorded which). This receptor was obtained from a man between 60 and 75 years old who had recovered from COVID-19. The rearrangement uses TRBV11-2 and TRBJ1-1; D perhaps matches TRBD1 (5 bases). The CDR3 protein is CASSLDRVTEAFF. The CDR3 DNA reads as TGTGCCAGCAGCTTAGACAGGGTAACTGAAGCTTTCTTT.